Shown below are 25 T cell receptor beta chains from a single sample sequenced in a study of blood T cell repertoires in COVID-19. The method was immunoSEQ multiplex PCR; TCRdb's version includes in-frame clones alone and lacks a portion of them. Altogether about 210,000 clones are present, about 86% being singletons, with the ten largest covering 8% to 9.5%. Sequences were obtained from PBMCs or T cells enriched from blood (not recorded which). The receptors here all came from a woman in her forties or fifties with acute COVID-19.

This chain connects TRBV7-9 to TRBJ1-1; TRBD1 is a possible D gene (5 bases). The ends were cut back, 5 bases at V and 5 bases at J, with 18 bases in the middle. CDR3 length equals 15 residues. The V gene's germline CDR1 is SEHNR and CDR2 FQNEAQ (reference sequence). The CDR3, as DNA: TGTGCCAGCAGCCTGACGGCGGGGGATGGGACTGAAGCTTTCTTT. Translating it yields CASSLTAGDGTEAFF.

The chain couples TRBV28 to TRBJ1-3, with TRBD1 matching 9 bases. This CDR3 is built from 14 residues. Germline V CDR1 and CDR2: MDHEN, SYDVKM. The V segment lost 8 bases and the J segment 7 bases; nucleotides outside the gene matches: 9. The CDR3 loop reads CASLYRGQGNTIYF. CDR3 nucleotides: TGTGCCAGCCTATACAGGGGGCAGGGTAACACCATATATTTT.

The chain uses TRBV27 and TRBJ1-3, with D hard to call. CDR1 is MNHEY and CDR2 is SMNVEV in the germline V gene (reference sequence). V shed 4 bases and J shed 2 bases, with 12 bases lying between them. The CDR3 sequence is 15 residues long. DNA of the CDR3: TGTGCCAGCAGTTCCGAATGGAGACCTGGAAACACCATATATTTT. Protein: CASSSEWRPGNTIYF.

This clone was seen just once. J is TRBJ1-3 and V is TRBV28, with D possibly being TRBD1 (5 bases). The V gene's germline CDR1 is MDHEN and CDR2 SYDVKM. The CDR3 consists of 13 residues. The germline V and J ends were trimmed by 7 bases and 1 base, with 8 bases remaining between them. CDR3 protein: CASKQASGNTIYF. The CDR3 nucleotides are TGTGCCAGCAAACAGGCTTCTGGAAACACCATATATTTT. Full variable domain (missing parts from reference TRBV28 and TRBJ1-3): DVKVTQSSRYLVKRTGEKVFLECVQDMDHENMFWYRQDPGLGLRLIYFSYDVKMKEKGDIPEGYSVSREKKERFSLILESASTNQTSMYLCASKQASGNTIYFGEGSWLTVV.

The CDR3: CASSLPPTTATNEKLFF. CDR3 sequence (DNA): TGTGCCAGCAGTTTACCCCCGACAACCGCAACTAATGAAAAACTGTTTTTT. V usage is TRBV28 and J usage is TRBJ1-4, with unresolved D. The germline V gene encodes CDR1 MDHEN and CDR2 SYDVKM. The CDR3 is made up of 17 amino acids. V shed 2 bases and J shed 0 bases, with 13 bases lying between them.

This clone appeared a single time. Written as DNA, the CDR3 is TGTGCCAGCAGTACTAGCGGGGGGACCGTCATCTCCTACAATGAGCAGTTCTTC. Its protein is CASSTSGGTVISYNEQFF. The rearrangement links TRBV5-4 to TRBJ2-1, with 12 nucleotides matching TRBD2. Germline values: CDR1 SGHNT, CDR2 YYREEE (reference sequence). The CDR3 loop spans 18 amino acids. V trimming: 5 bases; J trimming: 0 bases; junction bases outside the gene matches: 9.

The chain joins TRBV28 to TRBJ2-3, with TRBD2 identical over 13 bases. CDR1 MDHEN and CDR2 SYDVKM come from the germline V gene. J gave up 4 bases and V 6 bases, and 10 bases lay outside the gene matches. The CDR3 sequence is 17 residues long. CDR3 residues: CASSFGTSGIRSDTQYF. For the CDR3, the DNA is TGTGCCAGCAGCTTTGGGACTAGCGGGATACGGTCAGATACGCAGTATTTT. Complete variable domain (other parts from reference TRBV28 and TRBJ2-3): DVKVTQSSRYLVKRTGEKVFLECVQDMDHENMFWYRQDPGLGLRLIYFSYDVKMKEKGDIPEGYSVSREKKERFSLILESASTNQTSMYLCASSFGTSGIRSDTQYFGPGTRLTVL.

The chain couples TRBV5-1 to TRBJ2-2; a weak D match, TRBD1 (6 bases). The CDR3 covers 13 residues. V lost 4 bases, J lost 5 bases, and 9 bases lay in between. In germline, CDR1 is SGHRS, CDR2 YFSETQ. This chain's CDR3 is CASSNRVTGELFF. The CDR3 DNA follows: TGCGCCAGCAGCAACAGGGTTACCGGGGAGCTGTTTTTT.

This clone appeared a single time. The genes are TRBV2 and TRBJ1-2; tentatively, D is TRBD1 (5 bases). V dropped 7 bases and J dropped 2 bases, with 14 bases sitting between them. The length of the CDR3 is 14 residues. The germline V gene encodes CDR1 SNHLY and CDR2 FYNNEI. Written as DNA, the CDR3 is TGTGCCAGCATCAAAGGGCAGGGCAACTATGGCTACACCTTC. Its protein is CASIKGQGNYGYTF.

V is TRBV5-4 and J is TRBJ1-2; D gene uncertain. V lost 2 bases, J lost 0 bases, and 11 bases lay in between. From germline, CDR1 is SGHNT and CDR2 YYREEE (reference sequence). The CDR3 loop spans 15 amino acids. The CDR3 DNA sequence: TGTGCCAGCAGCTTCTCCCAGAACGCTAACTATGGCTACACCTTC. This gives the protein CASSFSQNANYGYTF.

V is TRBV5-1 and J is TRBJ2-7; TRBD2 agrees at 7 bases. CDR1 is SGHRS and CDR2 is YFSETQ in the germline V gene. This CDR3 spans 14 amino acids. Germline trimming cut 2 bases from V and 5 bases from J; bases unmatched to any gene: 7. The CDR3 nucleotides read TGCGCCAGCAGCTTAGCCAGCGGGGTTAACGAGCAGTACTTC. Translating gives CASSLASGVNEQYF. The whole variable domain, remainder taken from reference TRBV5-1 and TRBJ2-7, is KAGVTQTPRYLIKTRGQQVTLSCSPISGHRSVSWYQQTPGQGLQFLFEYFSETQRNKGNFPGRFSGRQFSNSRSEMNVSTLELGDSALYLCASSLASGVNEQYFGPGTRLTVT.

The chain employs TRBV24-1 and TRBJ2-3; 9 nucleotides line up with TRBD1. The germline V gene encodes CDR1 KGHDR and CDR2 SFDVKD. V lost 9 bases, J lost 7 bases, and 10 bases stayed unmatched. The CDR3 sequence is 14 residues long. The CDR3: CATSPGTGRNTQYF. DNA for the CDR3: TGTGCCACCTCTCCCGGGACAGGGAGGAATACGCAGTATTTT.

V gene TRBV7-8 combines with J gene TRBJ1-2, with TRBD1 identical over 7 bases. The CDR3 runs 15 residues. Germline CDR1 reads SGHVS; CDR2 reads FQNEAQ. Trimming cost V 3 bases and J 5 bases; bases outside gene matches: 9. CDR3 DNA: TGTGCCAGCAGCTTTTCGCAGGGACAGAGTTATGGCTACACCTTC. This gives the protein CASSFSQGQSYGYTF. The full variable domain, its missing parts supplied by reference TRBV7-8 and TRBJ1-2, is GAGVSQSPRYKVAKRGQDVALRCDPISGHVSLFWYQQALGQGPEFLTYFQNEAQLDKSGLPSDRFFAERPEGSVSTLKIQRTQQEDSAVYLCASSFSQGQSYGYTFGSGTRLTVV.

V is TRBV4-1 and J is TRBJ2-7; D perhaps matches TRBD1 (6 bases). There are 15 residues in the CDR3. Germline V lookup: CDR1 MGHRA, CDR2 YSYEKL. Trimming took off 1 base at V and 4 bases at J, with 14 bases between the two ends. CDR3 loop: CASSQGGHYPYEQYF. The CDR3 nucleotides read TGCGCCAGCAGCCAAGGGGGGCACTACCCTTACGAGCAGTACTTC.

V usage is TRBV4-3 and J usage is TRBJ2-7, with a possible D match to TRBD2 (5 bases). CDR3 length equals 15 residues. V shed 0 bases and J shed 6 bases, with 15 bases lying between them. Per germline, CDR1 LGHNA and CDR2 YSLEER. The DNA for the CDR3 is TGCGCCAGCAGCCAAGATCCTGCAGGCGAGGGCGAGCAGTACTTC. It encodes CASSQDPAGEGEQYF.

The chain joins TRBV14 to TRBJ2-5, with 8 nucleotides matching TRBD2. The V gene end was trimmed by 3 bases and the J gene end by 5 bases; junction bases not matched to a gene: 11. CDR3 size: 16 residues. The germline gives CDR1 SGHDN, CDR2 FVKESK. CDR3 region: CASSHRTSPHAETQYF. Here the CDR3 DNA reads TGTGCCAGCAGCCATCGGACTAGCCCGCATGCGGAGACCCAGTACTTC.

The rearrangement joins TRBV28 to TRBJ1-2; D is perhaps TRBD1 (6 bases). This CDR3 has 14 amino acids. V was cut by 5 bases and J by 2 bases, with 12 bases left in between. Per germline, CDR1 MDHEN and CDR2 SYDVKM. The DNA for the CDR3 is TGTGCCAGCAGTAAACAGGGCCTAAACTATGGCTACACCTTC. It yields the protein CASSKQGLNYGYTF.

This clone turned up a few times. Other DNA sequences in this specimen translate into the identical CDR3. The V call is TRBV29-1, the J call TRBJ1-5; 9 positions agree with TRBD1. The CDR3 spans 13 residues. J gave up 3 bases and V 7 bases, and 4 bases lay outside the gene matches. Germline V lookup: CDR1 SQVTM, CDR2 ANQGSEA. The CDR3 sequence: CSARTGDNQPQHF. CDR3 nucleotides: TGCAGCGCCCGGACAGGGGACAATCAGCCCCAGCATTTT.

The rearrangement links TRBV5-1 to TRBJ2-3; 8 bases are shared with TRBD2. The germline V gene encodes CDR1 SGHRS and CDR2 YFSETQ. Trimming took 4 bases from V and 0 from J; bases not matched to a gene: 7. This CDR3 region has 16 residues. As DNA, the CDR3 is TGCGCCAGCAGCACTGGACTAGCAGTCAGCACAGATACGCAGTATTTT. This gives the protein CASSTGLAVSTDTQYF.

In its sample, this clone was seen a few times. This chain uses TRBV7-2 with TRBJ2-1; TRBD1 aligns across 11 bases. CDR1 is SGHTA and CDR2 is FQGNSA in the germline V gene. CDR3 length: 16 residues. V lost 4 bases and J lost 6; bases outside the gene matches: 8. CDR3 nucleotides: TGTGCCAGCAGCTCACTTAGGGACAGGGGGTTCAATGAGCAGTTCTTC. It encodes CASSSLRDRGFNEQFF. Using reference TRBV7-2 and TRBJ2-1 for the parts outside the CDR3, the full variable domain is GAGVSQSPSNKVTEKGKDVELRCDPISGHTALYWYRQSLGQGLEFLIYFQGNSAPDKSGLPSDRFSAERTGGSVSTLTIQRTQQEDSAVYLCASSSLRDRGFNEQFFGPGTRLTVL.

This clone was found a few times. The V gene is TRBV4-1, the J gene TRBJ2-1, with 10 nucleotides matching TRBD2. CDR3 size: 20 residues. Per the germline V gene, CDR1 is MGHRA and CDR2 is YSYEKL. With V trimmed by 0 bases and J by 4 bases, 15 bases remained unmatched. The CDR3 DNA is TGCGCCAGCAGCCAAGATCCAGCGGGGGGGGCAAACATAAAGTACAATGAGCAGTTCTTC. It translates to CASSQDPAGGANIKYNEQFF.

The chain has TRBV28 and TRBJ1-6; 7 bases line up with TRBD1. V lost 4 bases to trimming and J lost 8 bases; unmatched junction nucleotides: 11. This CDR3 is 16 amino acids long. Germline values: CDR1 MDHEN, CDR2 SYDVKM. The CDR3 nucleotides are TGTGCCAGCAGTTCAGGTCCGGGACAGATCTATTCACCCCTCCACTTT. As protein: CASSSGPGQIYSPLHF.

There are a few counts of this clone. The rearrangement links TRBV4-2 to TRBJ1-1; D possibly corresponds to TRBD1 (6 bases). V was cut by 0 bases and J by 0 bases, with 11 bases left in between. This CDR3 is 16 amino acids long. The germline V gene has CDR1 LGHNA and CDR2 YNFKEQ. CDR3 sequence (DNA): TGTGCCAGCAGCCAAGATGTGACAGGCATGAACACTGAAGCTTTCTTT. This gives the protein CASSQDVTGMNTEAFF.

The J gene is TRBJ2-5, the V gene TRBV7-2; the match to TRBD2 covers 8 bases. The germline CDR1 and CDR2 sequences are SGHTA and FQGNSA. The CDR3 spans 14 residues. V lost 5 bases to trimming and J lost 5 bases; unmatched junction nucleotides: 7. For the CDR3, the DNA is TGTGCCAGCAGCCCCGCGGGAGGTGCTGAGACCCAGTACTTC. This sequence encodes CASSPAGGAETQYF. Variable domain in full (rest from reference TRBV7-2 and TRBJ2-5): GAGVSQSPSNKVTEKGKDVELRCDPISGHTALYWYRQSLGQGLEFLIYFQGNSAPDKSGLPSDRFSAERTGGSVSTLTIQRTQQEDSAVYLCASSPAGGAETQYFGPGTRLLVL.

The chain uses TRBV28 and TRBJ2-5; possible D gene TRBD1, 6 bases. V lost 6 bases and J lost 5, with 16 bases in between. The CDR3 sequence is 14 residues long. CDR1 is MDHEN, CDR2 SYDVKM, per germline. The CDR3 loop reads CASSPWTDGETQYF. The CDR3 DNA reads as TGTGCCAGCAGCCCTTGGACAGACGGGGAGACCCAGTACTTC.